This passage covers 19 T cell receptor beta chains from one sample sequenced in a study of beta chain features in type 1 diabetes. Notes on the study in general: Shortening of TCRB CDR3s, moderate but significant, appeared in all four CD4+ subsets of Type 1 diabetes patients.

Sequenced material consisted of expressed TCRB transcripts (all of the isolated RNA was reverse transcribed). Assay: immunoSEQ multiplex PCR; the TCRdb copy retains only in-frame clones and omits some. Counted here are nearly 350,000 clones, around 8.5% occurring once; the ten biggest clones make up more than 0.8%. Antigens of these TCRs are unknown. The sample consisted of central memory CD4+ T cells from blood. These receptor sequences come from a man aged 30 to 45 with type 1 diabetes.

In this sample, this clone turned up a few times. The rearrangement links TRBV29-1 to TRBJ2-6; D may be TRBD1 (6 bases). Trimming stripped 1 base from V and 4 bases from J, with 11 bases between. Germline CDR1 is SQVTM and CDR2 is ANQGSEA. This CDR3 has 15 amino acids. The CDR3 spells CSVEGAGAGANVLTF. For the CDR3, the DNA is TGCAGCGTTGAAGGGGCAGGGGCCGGGGCCAACGTCCTGACTTTC.

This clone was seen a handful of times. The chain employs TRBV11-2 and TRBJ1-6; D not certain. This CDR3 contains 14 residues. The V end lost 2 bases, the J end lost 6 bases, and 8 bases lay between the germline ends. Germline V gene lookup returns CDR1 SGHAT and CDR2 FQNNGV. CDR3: CASSLLSGNSPLHF. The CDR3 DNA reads TGTGCCAGCAGCTTATTGTCGGGTAATTCACCCCTCCACTTT.

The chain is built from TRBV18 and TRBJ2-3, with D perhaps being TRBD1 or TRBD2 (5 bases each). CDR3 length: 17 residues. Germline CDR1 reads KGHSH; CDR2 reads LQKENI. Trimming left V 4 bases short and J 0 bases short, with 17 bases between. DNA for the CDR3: TGTGCCAGCTCACTTTCCTACGGGGCGCCCAGCACAGATACGCAGTATTTT. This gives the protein CASSLSYGAPSTDTQYF.

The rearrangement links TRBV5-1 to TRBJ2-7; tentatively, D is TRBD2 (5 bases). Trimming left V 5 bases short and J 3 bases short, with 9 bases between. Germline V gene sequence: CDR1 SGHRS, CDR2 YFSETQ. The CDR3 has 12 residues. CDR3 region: CASREGSYEQYF. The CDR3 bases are TGCGCCAGCAGGGAAGGGAGCTACGAGCAGTACTTC.

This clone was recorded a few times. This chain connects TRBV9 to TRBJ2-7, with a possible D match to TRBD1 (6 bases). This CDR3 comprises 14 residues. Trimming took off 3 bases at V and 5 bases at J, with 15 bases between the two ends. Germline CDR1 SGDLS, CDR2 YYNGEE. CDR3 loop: CASSAYPGVHEQYF. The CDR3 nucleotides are TGTGCCAGCAGCGCCTATCCAGGGGTACACGAGCAGTACTTC.

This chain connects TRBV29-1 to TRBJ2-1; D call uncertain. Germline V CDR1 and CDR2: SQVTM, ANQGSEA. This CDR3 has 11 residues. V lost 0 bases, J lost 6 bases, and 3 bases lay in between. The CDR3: CSVEEVNEQFF. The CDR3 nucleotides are TGCAGCGTTGAAGAAGTCAATGAGCAGTTCTTC.

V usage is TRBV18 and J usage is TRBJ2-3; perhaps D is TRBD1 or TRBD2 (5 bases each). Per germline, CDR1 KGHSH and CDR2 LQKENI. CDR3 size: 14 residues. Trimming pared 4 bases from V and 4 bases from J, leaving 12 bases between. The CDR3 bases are TGTGCCAGCTCACGTGGGGGTAATCCAGATACGCAGTATTTT. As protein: CASSRGGNPDTQYF.

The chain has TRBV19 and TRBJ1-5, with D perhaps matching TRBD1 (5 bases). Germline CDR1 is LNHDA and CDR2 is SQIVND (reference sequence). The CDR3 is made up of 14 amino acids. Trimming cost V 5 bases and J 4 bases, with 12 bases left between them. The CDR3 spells CASSRDGQNQPQHF. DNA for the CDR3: TGTGCCAGTAGTCGGGACGGGCAGAATCAGCCCCAGCATTTT. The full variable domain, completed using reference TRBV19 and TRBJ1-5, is DGGITQSPKYLFRKEGQNVTLSCEQNLNHDAMYWYRQDPGQGLRLIYYSQIVNDFQKGDIAEGYSVSREKKESFPLTVTSAQKNPTAFYLCASSRDGQNQPQHFGDGTRLSIL.

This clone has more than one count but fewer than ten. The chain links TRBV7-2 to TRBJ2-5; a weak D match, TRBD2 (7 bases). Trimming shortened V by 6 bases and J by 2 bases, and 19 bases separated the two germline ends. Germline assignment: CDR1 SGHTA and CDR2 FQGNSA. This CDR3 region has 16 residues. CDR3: CASRRRGASTQETQYF. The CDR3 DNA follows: TGTGCCAGCAGGCGCCGGGGGGCCTCGACGCAAGAGACCCAGTACTTC.

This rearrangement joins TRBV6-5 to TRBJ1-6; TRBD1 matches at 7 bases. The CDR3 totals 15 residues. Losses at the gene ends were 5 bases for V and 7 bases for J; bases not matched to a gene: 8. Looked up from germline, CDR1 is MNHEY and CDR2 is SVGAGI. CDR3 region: CASSTRTGGNSPLHF. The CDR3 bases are TGTGCCAGCAGTACACGGACAGGAGGCAATTCACCCCTCCACTTT.

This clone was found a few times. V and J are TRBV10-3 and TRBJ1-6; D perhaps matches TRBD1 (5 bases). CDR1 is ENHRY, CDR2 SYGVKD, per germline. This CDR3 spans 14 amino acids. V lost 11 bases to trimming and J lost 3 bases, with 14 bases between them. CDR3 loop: CAPRRGIYNSPLHF. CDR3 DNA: TGTGCCCCTAGGAGGGGTATCTATAATTCACCCCTCCACTTT.

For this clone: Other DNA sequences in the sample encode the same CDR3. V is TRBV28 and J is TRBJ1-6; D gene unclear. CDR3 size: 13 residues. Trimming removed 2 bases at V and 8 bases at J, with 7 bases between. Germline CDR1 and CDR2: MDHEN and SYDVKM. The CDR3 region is CASSLRRDSPLHF. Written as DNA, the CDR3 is TGTGCCAGCAGTTTAAGGCGGGATTCACCCCTCCACTTT.

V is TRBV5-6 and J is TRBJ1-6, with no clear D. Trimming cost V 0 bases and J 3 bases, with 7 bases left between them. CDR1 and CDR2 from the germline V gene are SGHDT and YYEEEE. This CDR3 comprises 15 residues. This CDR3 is CASSLVGGYNSPLHF. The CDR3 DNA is TGTGCCAGCAGCTTGGTTGGAGGCTATAATTCACCCCTCCACTTT.

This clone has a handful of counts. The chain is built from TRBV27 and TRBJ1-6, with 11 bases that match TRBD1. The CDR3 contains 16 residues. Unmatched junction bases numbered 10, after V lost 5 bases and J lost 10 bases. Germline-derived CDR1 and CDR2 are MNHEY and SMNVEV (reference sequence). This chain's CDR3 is CASSPTGTGGGSPLHF. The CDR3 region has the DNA TGTGCCAGCAGTCCCACCGGGACAGGGGGAGGATCACCCCTCCACTTT.

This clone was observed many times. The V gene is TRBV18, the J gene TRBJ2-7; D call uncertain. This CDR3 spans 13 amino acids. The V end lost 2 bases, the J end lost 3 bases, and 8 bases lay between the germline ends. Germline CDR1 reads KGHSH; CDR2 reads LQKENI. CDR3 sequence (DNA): TGTGCCAGCTCACCAGACGGAGACTACGAGCAGTACTTC. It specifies CASSPDGDYEQYF.

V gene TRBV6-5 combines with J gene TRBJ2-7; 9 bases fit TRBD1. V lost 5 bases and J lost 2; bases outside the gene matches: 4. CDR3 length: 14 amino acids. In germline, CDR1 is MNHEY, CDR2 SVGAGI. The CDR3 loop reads CASSKGTGPYEQYF. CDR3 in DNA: TGTGCCAGCAGTAAGGGGACAGGGCCCTACGAGCAGTACTTC.

DNA for the CDR3: TGCAGTGCTAGTTATGAAGGCTACACCTTC. This sequence encodes CSASYEGYTF. This chain uses TRBV20-1 with TRBJ1-2, with D uncertain. From germline, CDR1 is DFQATT and CDR2 SNEGSKA (reference sequence). V lost 3 bases to trimming and J lost 8 bases, with 7 bases between them. This CDR3 spans 10 amino acids.

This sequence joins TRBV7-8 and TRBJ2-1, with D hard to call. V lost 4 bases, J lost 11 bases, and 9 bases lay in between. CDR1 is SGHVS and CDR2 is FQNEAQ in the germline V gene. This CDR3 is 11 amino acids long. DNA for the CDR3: TGTGCCAGCAGCTCAACTGTCCAGCAGTTCTTC. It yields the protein CASSSTVQQFF.

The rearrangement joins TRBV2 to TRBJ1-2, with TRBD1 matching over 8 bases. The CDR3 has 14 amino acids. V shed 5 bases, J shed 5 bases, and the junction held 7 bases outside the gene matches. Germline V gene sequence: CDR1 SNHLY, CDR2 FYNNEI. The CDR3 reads CASSSQTGEYGYTF. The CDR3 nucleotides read TGTGCCAGCAGTTCGCAGACAGGGGAATATGGCTACACCTTC.